This TCR beta chain was identified during a study of T cell responses to AZD1222 COVID-19 vaccine. The study's findings and limits: Just five to seven AZD1222 recipients tested seropositive at baseline. Spike-specific TCR breadth rose after two AZD1222 doses, and depth rose as well.

The length of the CDR3 is 13 residues. The germline CDR1 and CDR2 sequences are SEHNR and FQNEAQ (reference sequence). The germline V and J ends were trimmed by 0 bases and 10 bases, with 12 bases remaining between them. Comment on this clone: Its antigen is still unknown.

Profiling relied on immunoSEQ multiplex PCR, and the TCRdb table lists in-frame clones only, not all of them. The sample yields 95,000 to 150,000 clones, approximately 90% seen once. The receptor was isolated from an adult who received the MenACWY meningococcal vaccine as a control. Material: peripheral blood, obtained 28 days after the second dose of the MenACWY control vaccine. The chain carries TRBV7-9 and TRBJ1-1, with a possible D match to TRBD1 (5 bases). CDR3 sequence reads: CASSLAPGGVAFF. The CDR3 DNA reads as TGTGCCAGCAGCTTAGCGCCCGGGGGGGTAGCTTTCTTT.